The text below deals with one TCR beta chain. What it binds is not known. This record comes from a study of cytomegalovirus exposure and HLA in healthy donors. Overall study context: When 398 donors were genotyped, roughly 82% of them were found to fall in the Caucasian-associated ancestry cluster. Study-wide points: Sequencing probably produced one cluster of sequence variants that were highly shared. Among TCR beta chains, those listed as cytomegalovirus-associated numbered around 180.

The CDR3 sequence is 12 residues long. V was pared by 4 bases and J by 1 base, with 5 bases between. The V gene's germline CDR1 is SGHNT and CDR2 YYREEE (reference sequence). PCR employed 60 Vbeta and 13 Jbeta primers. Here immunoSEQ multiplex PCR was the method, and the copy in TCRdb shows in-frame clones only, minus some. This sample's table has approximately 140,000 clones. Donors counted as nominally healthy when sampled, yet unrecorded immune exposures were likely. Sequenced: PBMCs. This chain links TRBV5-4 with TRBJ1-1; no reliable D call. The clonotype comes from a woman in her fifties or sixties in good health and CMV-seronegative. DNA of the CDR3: TGTGCCAGCAGCCTTAAGAACACTGAAGCTTTCTTT. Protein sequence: CASSLKNTEAFF. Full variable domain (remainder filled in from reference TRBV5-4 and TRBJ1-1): ETGVTQSPTHLIKTRGQQVTLRCSSQSGHNTVSWYQQALGQGPQFIFQYYREEENGRGNFPPRFSGLQFPNYSSELNVNALELDDSALYLCASSLKNTEAFFGQGTRLTVV.